These 25 T cell receptor beta chains were sequenced from one sample in a study of blood T cell repertoires in COVID-19. The data were produced by immunoSEQ multiplex PCR, yet TCRdb's version contains in-frame clones alone and is incomplete. The sample lists around 620,000 clones, about 87% occurring once. Sequencing used peripheral blood. The receptors come from a woman aged 18 to 35 with acute or convalescent COVID-19.

V is TRBV7-9 and J is TRBJ1-6; 12 nucleotides align to TRBD1. Germline CDR1 and CDR2: SEHNR and FQNEAQ (reference sequence). V dropped 7 bases and J dropped 7; count of bases not matched to a gene: 5. The length of the CDR3 is 15 residues. The chain's CDR3 is CASTGTGGSNSPLHF. CDR3 nucleotide sequence: TGTGCCAGCACCGGGACAGGGGGCTCAAATTCACCCCTCCACTTT.

V gene TRBV6-5 combines with J gene TRBJ1-5; maybe TRBD1 (5 bases). V was pared by 6 bases and J by 0 bases, with 9 bases between. This CDR3 is 14 amino acids long. Germline-derived CDR1 and CDR2 are MNHEY and SVGAGI. DNA of the CDR3: TGTGCCAGCAGGCGAGACAGTAGCAATCAGCCCCAGCATTTT. Protein product: CASRRDSSNQPQHF.

The chain's CDR3 is CASSIDFNAGAGANVLTF. The DNA for the CDR3 is TGTGCCAGTAGTATAGACTTTAATGCAGGCGCTGGGGCCAACGTCCTGACTTTC. The rearrangement uses TRBV19 and TRBJ2-6; D is unclear. Germline V gives CDR1 LNHDA, CDR2 SQIVND (reference sequence). The CDR3 contains 18 residues. V gave up 0 bases and J gave up 2 bases, with 14 bases separating them. Full variable domain (outside the CDR3, taken from reference TRBV19 and TRBJ2-6): DGGITQSPKYLFRKEGQNVTLSCEQNLNHDAMYWYRQDPGQGLRLIYYSQIVNDFQKGDIAEGYSVSREKKESFPLTVTSAQKNPTAFYLCASSIDFNAGAGANVLTFGAGSRLTVL.

This clone was recorded only once. The chain employs TRBV2 and TRBJ1-3; 8 bases align to TRBD1. Germline V gene lookup returns CDR1 SNHLY and CDR2 FYNNEI. Unmatched junction bases numbered 5, after V lost 6 bases and J lost 7 bases. This CDR3 comprises 13 residues. The CDR3 loop is CASRGDRRNTIYF. The CDR3 coding sequence is TGTGCCAGCAGGGGGGACAGGAGGAACACCATATATTTT.

The chain combines TRBV6-1 with TRBJ2-1; 9 nucleotides match TRBD2. The CDR3 is made up of 16 amino acids. V was pared by 2 bases and J by 6 bases, with 8 bases of the junction left unmatched. Germline CDR1 MNHNS, CDR2 SASEGT. The CDR3 loop reads CASSELGGGGANEQFF. The DNA of the CDR3 is TGTGCCAGCAGTGAATTGGGTGGCGGGGGGGCCAATGAGCAGTTCTTC.

The chain carries TRBV7-9 and TRBJ1-2, with 8 bases identical to TRBD1. The CDR3 consists of 15 residues. Germline CDR1 SEHNR, CDR2 FQNEAQ (reference sequence). J was trimmed by 7 bases and V by 5 bases; bases with no gene match: 12. CDR3 region: CASSPNTDRAGGYTF. The CDR3 DNA follows: TGTGCCAGCAGCCCTAACACGGACAGGGCGGGTGGCTACACCTTC. Looking up the rest from reference TRBV7-9 and TRBJ1-2 gives the full variable domain: DTGVSQNPRHKITKRGQNVTFRCDPISEHNRLYWYRQTLGQGPEFLTYFQNEAQLEKSRLLSDRFSAERPKGSFSTLEIQRTEQGDSAMYLCASSPNTDRAGGYTFGSGTRLTVV.

The genes are TRBV14 and TRBJ2-7, with TRBD1 matching over 9 bases. The CDR3 covers 17 residues. The germline gives CDR1 SGHDN, CDR2 FVKESK. The trim removed 5 bases at V and 6 bases at J, leaving 17 bases unmatched. For the CDR3, the DNA is TGTGCCAGCAGCTATGGACAGGGGCCCTTATCCCGCGGCGAGCAGTACTTC. It encodes CASSYGQGPLSRGEQYF.

This clone was seen more than once but under ten times. The CDR3 DNA is TGTGCCAGCAGCAAGACAGGGGGCATTGAGACCCAGTACTTC. It is translated as CASSKTGGIETQYF. The J gene is TRBJ2-5, the V gene TRBV6-4; 10 bases match TRBD1. Losses at the gene ends were 6 bases for V and 5 bases for J; bases not matched to a gene: 6. There are 14 residues in the CDR3. CDR1 MRHNA and CDR2 SNTAGT come from the germline V gene.

CDR3 coding DNA: TGCGCCAGCAGCCAACCAGGGACTTCTTCCTCTGAAGCTTTCTTT. This sequence encodes CASSQPGTSSSEAFF. V is TRBV4-3 and J is TRBJ1-1, with TRBD1 as a possible D gene (5 bases). This CDR3 spans 15 amino acids. Germline assignment: CDR1 LGHNA and CDR2 YSLEER. The V end was cut by 2 bases, the J end by 6 bases, with 16 bases between.

For the CDR3, the DNA is TGTGCCAGCAGTTACGGGACAGGGAGAACCATATATTTT. Translating gives CASSYGTGRTIYF. This rearrangement joins TRBV6-2 or TRBV6-3 to TRBJ1-3; 9 bases agree with TRBD1. The ends lost 2 bases at V and 10 bases at J; junction bases unmatched: 3. Germline V gene data show CDR1 as MNHEY and CDR2 as SVGEGT. The CDR3 is 13 amino acids.

This chain uses TRBV9 with TRBJ1-2, with TRBD1 identical over 10 bases. Germline trimming cut 5 bases from V and 4 bases from J; bases unmatched to any gene: 8. Germline lookup yields CDR1 SGDLS and CDR2 YYNGEE. The CDR3 extends over 15 amino acids. CDR3 loop: CASSAGTGASYGYTF. CDR3 bases: TGTGCCAGCAGTGCCGGGACAGGGGCTTCCTATGGCTACACCTTC.

The chain links TRBV7-9 to TRBJ1-2; no clear D. V gave up 5 bases and J gave up 1 base, with 11 bases separating them. The length of the CDR3 is 14 residues. The germline CDR1 and CDR2 sequences are SEHNR and FQNEAQ (reference sequence). CDR3: CASSLVAVNYGYTF. The CDR3 nucleotides read TGTGCCAGCAGCCTGGTGGCCGTTAACTATGGCTACACCTTC.

The chain is built from TRBV4-1 and TRBJ1-1; TRBD1 agrees at 7 bases. Germline trimming cut 5 bases from V and 6 bases from J; bases unmatched to any gene: 12. The CDR3 is made up of 15 amino acids. Germline values: CDR1 MGHRA, CDR2 YSYEKL. The CDR3 loop is CASSAWTGKVSEAFF. The CDR3 nucleotides are TGCGCCAGCAGCGCGTGGACAGGAAAGGTCTCTGAAGCTTTCTTT.

V and J are TRBV9 and TRBJ2-2; D unresolved. CDR1 is SGDLS and CDR2 is YYNGEE in the germline V gene. V was pared by 2 bases and J by 4 bases, with 6 bases between. The CDR3 sequence is 13 residues long. In DNA, the CDR3 is TGTGCCAGCAGCGTGCAGTTCACCGGGGAGCTGTTTTTT. Encoded protein: CASSVQFTGELFF.

This clone was observed a single time. Other DNA variants within this sample encode the same CDR3. The chain employs TRBV19 and TRBJ1-2; D ambiguous. V lost 6 bases and J 3 bases, leaving 5 bases between the germline ends. There are 11 residues in the CDR3. CDR1 LNHDA and CDR2 SQIVND come from the germline V gene (reference sequence). The CDR3 DNA follows: TGTGCCAGTAGCCGAGACTATGGCTACACCTTC. Its translation: CASSRDYGYTF.

The V gene is TRBV19, the J gene TRBJ2-1, with 8 bases fitting TRBD2. V was clipped by 3 bases and J by 4 bases; unmatched bases: 8. The V gene's germline CDR1 is LNHDA and CDR2 SQIVND (reference sequence). The CDR3 runs to 16 residues. CDR3 sequence: CASSIGGATLYNEQFF. The DNA for the CDR3 is TGTGCCAGTAGTATCGGGGGGGCGACATTGTACAATGAGCAGTTCTTC.

This rearrangement joins TRBV19 to TRBJ1-1; the D is unclear. Trimming took off 8 bases at V and 5 bases at J, with 15 bases between the two ends. Germline V gives CDR1 LNHDA, CDR2 SQIVND (reference sequence). CDR3 length: 13 residues. The CDR3 DNA sequence: TGTGCCAGTTCCCCCGGAGTTGGTACTGAAGCTTTCTTT. This gives the protein CASSPGVGTEAFF.

The CDR3 protein is CSVEWRYQETQYF. Written as DNA, the CDR3 is TGCAGCGTTGAATGGAGGTACCAAGAGACCCAGTACTTC. The chain joins TRBV29-1 to TRBJ2-5; a possible D gene is TRBD2 (5 bases). Deletions cut 2 bases from V and 0 bases from J, with 7 bases between. The CDR3 runs to 13 residues. CDR1 is SQVTM, CDR2 ANQGSEA, per germline.

The gene calls are TRBV6-2 or TRBV6-3 and TRBJ1-5; no reliable D call. The germline CDR1 and CDR2 sequences are MNHEY and SVGEGT. This CDR3 is built from 17 residues. V was shortened by 2 bases and J by 0 bases, with 14 bases between the two germline ends. Here the CDR3 DNA reads TGTGCCAGCAGTTACCGGCCAGACTACTATAGCAATCAGCCCCAGCATTTT. This encodes CASSYRPDYYSNQPQHF.

The chain carries TRBV5-1 and TRBJ1-2; D uncertain. The germline V gene has CDR1 SGHRS and CDR2 YFSETQ. Trimming removed 0 bases at V and 0 bases at J, with 15 bases between. This CDR3 has 17 amino acids. CDR3 protein: CASSLAQAELANYGYTF. Here the CDR3 DNA reads TGCGCCAGCAGCTTGGCCCAAGCCGAACTAGCTAACTATGGCTACACCTTC.

V is TRBV30 and J is TRBJ2-7, with 8 bases lining up with TRBD1. Losses at the gene ends were 3 bases for V and 0 bases for J; bases not matched to a gene: 4. The CDR3 extends over 14 amino acids. Germline loops: CDR1 GTSNPN, CDR2 SVGIG (reference sequence). CDR3 nucleotide sequence: TGTGCCTGGAGCCTCGGACAGGGCTCCTACGAGCAGTACTTC. Its translation is CAWSLGQGSYEQYF. Together with reference TRBV30 and TRBJ2-7, the CDR3 gives the full variable domain: SQTIHQWPATLVQPVGSPLSLECTVEGTSNPNLYWYRQAAGRGLQLLFYSVGIGQISSEVPQNLSASRPQDRQFILSSKKLLLSDSGFYLCAWSLGQGSYEQYFGPGTRLTVT.

The chain recombines TRBV4-2 with TRBJ1-2, with D uncertain. Germline V gene sequence: CDR1 LGHNA, CDR2 YNFKEQ. Between the trimmed V and J ends, which lost 0 bases and 4 bases, there was a span of 12 bases. This CDR3 region has 15 residues. DNA for the CDR3: TGTGCCAGCAGCCAAGATCTTGGGAGGAGCTATGGCTACACCTTC. Translated: CASSQDLGRSYGYTF.

V is TRBV5-1 and J is TRBJ1-4; 9 nucleotides line up with TRBD1. There are 16 residues in the CDR3. CDR1 SGHRS and CDR2 YFSETQ come from the germline V gene. The ends lost 2 bases at V and 7 bases at J; junction bases unmatched: 9. CDR3 region: CASSFEQGQGIEKLFF. In DNA, the CDR3 is TGCGCCAGCAGCTTTGAACAAGGACAGGGGATTGAAAAACTGTTTTTT. The full variable domain, rest sourced from reference TRBV5-1 and TRBJ1-4, is KAGVTQTPRYLIKTRGQQVTLSCSPISGHRSVSWYQQTPGQGLQFLFEYFSETQRNKGNFPGRFSGRQFSNSRSEMNVSTLELGDSALYLCASSFEQGQGIEKLFFGSGTQLSVL.

A note on this clone: The identical CDR3 is also encoded by other nucleotide sequences in the sample. This rearrangement joins TRBV7-3 to TRBJ1-1; a possible D gene is TRBD1 (5 bases). CDR1 is SGHTA, CDR2 FQGTGA, per germline. The CDR3 has 14 amino acids. Trimming removed 4 bases from V and 1 base from J, with 10 bases in between. The CDR3 bases are TGTGCCAGCAGCTCAGGACAACCGAACACTGAAGCTTTCTTT. Its protein is CASSSGQPNTEAFF.

This chain uses TRBV18 with TRBJ1-2; TRBD1 is a possible D gene (5 bases). CDR1 is KGHSH and CDR2 is LQKENI in the germline V gene. There are 15 residues in the CDR3. V was cut by 0 bases and J by 5 bases, with 13 bases left in between. CDR3 coding DNA: TGTGCCAGCTCACCACCGAACGCAGGGTATTATGGCTACACCTTC. Its protein product is CASSPPNAGYYGYTF.